The 10 T cell receptor beta chains listed next were all sequenced from one sample in a study of Ad26.COV2.S vaccination and SARS-CoV-2 variants. The treatment denotes: 19 received Ad26.COV2.S at low or high dose, single or two shots; about 5 received placebo; per-sample allocation not given. Repertoires come from day 63 after the first vaccine or placebo injection. Assay: immunoSEQ multiplex PCR; the TCRdb copy retains only in-frame clones and omits some. The sample shows 440,000 or so clones, 89% of them seen only once. The specimen comprised peripheral blood, sampled in a trial of Ad26.COV2.S vaccine versus placebo. These receptors all stem from a person between 18 and 59 years old who received the Ad26.COV2.S COVID-19 vaccine or a placebo.

The gene calls are TRBV28 and TRBJ1-3; D unresolved. This CDR3 region has 13 residues. Germline CDR1 is MDHEN and CDR2 is SYDVKM. Trimming shortened V by 1 base and J by 5 bases, and 6 bases separated the two germline ends. This CDR3 reads CASSLSYRNTIYF. CDR3 in DNA: TGTGCCAGCAGTTTATCGTATAGAAACACCATATATTTT.

V usage is TRBV3-1 (or the pseudogene TRBV3-2) and J usage is TRBJ2-6, with a possible D match to TRBD2 (5 bases). Between the trimmed V and J ends, which lost 0 bases and 0 bases, there was a span of 12 bases. The CDR3 extends over 18 amino acids. CDR1 and CDR2 from the germline V gene are LGHDT and YNNKEL (reference sequence). The CDR3 loop reads CASSQDFGVRSGANVLTF. The DNA for the CDR3 is TGTGCCAGCAGCCAAGATTTCGGGGTCCGCTCTGGGGCCAACGTCCTGACTTTC.

The J gene is TRBJ1-2, the V gene TRBV7-6; no firm D call. The CDR3 sequence is 13 residues long. Trimming stripped 2 bases from V and 6 bases from J, with 10 bases between. Germline loops: CDR1 SGHVS, CDR2 FNYEAQ. CDR3 residues: CASSLFGDDGYTF. DNA of the CDR3: TGTGCCAGCAGCTTATTCGGAGACGATGGCTACACCTTC. Complete variable domain (other parts from reference TRBV7-6 and TRBJ1-2): GAGVSQSPRYKVTKRGQDVALRCDPISGHVSLYWYRQALGQGPEFLTYFNYEAQQDKSGLPNDRFSAERPEGSISTLTIQRTEQRDSAMYRCASSLFGDDGYTFGSGTRLTVV.

The J gene is TRBJ1-3, the V gene TRBV4-2, with 7 bases that match TRBD1. CDR1 is LGHNA, CDR2 YNFKEQ, per germline. V gave up 1 base and J gave up 3 bases; unmatched junction bases: 6. The CDR3 runs 16 residues. As DNA, the CDR3 is TGTGCCAGCAGCCAAGTAAGGGGGCTAAGTGGAAACACCATATATTTT. This translates into CASSQVRGLSGNTIYF.

This chain joins TRBV7-9 and TRBJ1-3; no firm D call. The CDR3 is 13 residues long. With 5 bases removed from V and 0 bases from J, the gap between germline ends came to 5 bases. Germline CDR1 SEHNR, CDR2 FQNEAQ (reference sequence). The CDR3 sequence: CASSRSSGNTIYF. CDR3 sequence (DNA): TGTGCCAGCAGCAGGAGCTCTGGAAACACCATATATTTT.

The rearrangement joins TRBV19 to TRBJ2-7; the match to TRBD1 covers 7 bases. This CDR3 spans 14 amino acids. Germline CDR1 and CDR2: LNHDA and SQIVND (reference sequence). With 4 bases clipped from V and 0 bases from J, the junction kept 3 bases outside the gene matches. CDR3 bases: TGTGCCAGTAGTAAGGGACAGAGCTCCTACGAGCAGTACTTC. Translated: CASSKGQSSYEQYF.

This chain joins TRBV5-1 and TRBJ1-4; D perhaps matches TRBD1 (5 bases). The CDR3 contains 16 residues. Trimming took 0 bases from V and 3 from J, leaving 12 bases between them. Per germline, CDR1 SGHRS and CDR2 YFSETQ. The CDR3 coding sequence is TGCGCCAGCAGCTTGGGGGGCACCTCGGCTAATGAAAAACTGTTTTTT. This gives the protein CASSLGGTSANEKLFF.

The chain is built from TRBV19 and TRBJ2-1; 12 nucleotides line up with TRBD2. CDR1 is LNHDA, CDR2 SQIVND, per germline (reference sequence). Unmatched junction bases numbered 4, after V lost 1 base and J lost 6 bases. This CDR3 comprises 16 residues. CDR3 loop: CASSIGLAGVGNEQFF. The CDR3 coding sequence is TGTGCCAGTAGTATAGGACTAGCGGGAGTCGGCAATGAGCAGTTCTTC.

This chain connects TRBV7-8 to TRBJ2-3; either TRBD1 or TRBD2 may fit D (5 bases each). Looked up from germline, CDR1 is SGHVS and CDR2 is FQNEAQ. The germline V and J ends were trimmed by 5 bases and 3 bases, with 18 bases remaining between them. The CDR3 runs 16 residues. CDR3 in DNA: TGTGCCAGCAGCCGGCGCCCTACTGGGGGTACAGATACGCAGTATTTT. This translates into CASSRRPTGGTDTQYF.

The chain combines TRBV18 with TRBJ1-3; D may be TRBD1 (5 bases). Trimming took 3 bases from V and 0 from J, leaving 15 bases between them. Germline V CDR1 and CDR2: KGHSH, LQKENI. The CDR3 covers 17 residues. The CDR3 region has the DNA TGTGCCAGCTCACCTAATCATCGGGGGAGCTCTGGAAACACCATATATTTT. It translates to CASSPNHRGSSGNTIYF.